This T cell receptor beta chain was captured in a study of blood T cell repertoires in COVID-19. Comment on this clone: Other DNA sequences in this specimen translate into the identical CDR3.

Germline CDR1 is SGDLS and CDR2 is YYNGEE. CDR3 size: 13 residues. Deletions cut 4 bases from V and 7 bases from J, with 15 bases between. Repertoires were generated with immunoSEQ multiplex PCR, while TCRdb's copy carries only in-frame clones and drops some. The sample has approximately 250,000 clones, about 90% seen once; the top ten hold roughly 3.9%. Sequencing was performed on PBMCs or T cells enriched from blood (not recorded which). The TCR sequence derives from a young woman with acute COVID-19. This chain joins TRBV9 and TRBJ2-7; D is possibly TRBD1 (6 bases). The CDR3 region has the DNA TGTGCCAGCAGCCCGCAGACAGGACGGGAGCAGTACTTC. Translated: CASSPQTGREQYF.